This is a list of T cell receptor beta chains from one sample in a study of blood T cell repertoires in COVID-19. Method: immunoSEQ multiplex PCR; TCRdb's copy keeps in-frame clones and lacks some. The data show 200,000 to 250,000 clones, 86% seen once. Specimen: peripheral blood. The receptor set was obtained from a woman aged 25 to 39 who had recovered from COVID-19. Each CDR3 is given with its conserved first and last residue. Each record gives: D gene, clone size, V gene, J gene, CDR3 DNA, CDR3 protein. The D gene is left open where the match is weak. Clone size appears in some rows only: once, few, many, or a class for an expanded clone.

D: TRBD1; size: -; V: TRBV9; J: TRBJ2-7; DNA: TGTGCCAGCAGCGCCACCGGGACAGAAGGATACGAGCAGTACTTC; CDR3: CASSATGTEGYEQYF
D: TRBD1; size: -; V: TRBV11-2; J: TRBJ1-2; DNA: TGTGCCAGCAGTCCGGGACAGGGGAACTATGGCTACACCTTC; CDR3: CASSPGQGNYGYTF
D: -; size: -; V: TRBV3-1/TRBV3-2; J: TRBJ1-6; DNA: TGTGCCAGCAGCCAAGGTGGACAGAATTCACCCCTCCACTTT; CDR3: CASSQGGQNSPLHF
D: -; size: -; V: TRBV5-4; J: TRBJ2-2; DNA: TGTGCCAGCAGCTTGCAAAGCGGTCTAACTGGGGAGCTGTTTTTT; CDR3: CASSLQSGLTGELFF
D: TRBD1; size: -; V: TRBV9; J: TRBJ2-1; DNA: TGTGCCAGCAGCGAGGGGACAGGGGTTGATGAGCAGTTCTTC; CDR3: CASSEGTGVDEQFF
D: -; size: -; V: TRBV5-6; J: TRBJ1-4; DNA: TGTGCCAGCACCTCGCTAAATGAAAAACTGTTTTTT; CDR3: CASTSLNEKLFF
D: -; size: -; V: TRBV27; J: TRBJ2-7; DNA: TGTGCCACAGGGCGACCCTACGAGCAGTACTTC; CDR3: CATGRPYEQYF
D: -; size: many; V: TRBV7-6; J: TRBJ1-2; DNA: TGTGCCAGCAGCTTCGGAGGGCTTGGCTACACCTTC; CDR3: CASSFGGLGYTF
D: -; size: few; V: TRBV3-1/TRBV3-2; J: TRBJ1-6; DNA: TGTGCCAGCAGCCAAGCTGGGAGTCCACCCCTCCACTTT; CDR3: CASSQAGSPPLHF
D: TRBD1; size: -; V: TRBV29-1; J: TRBJ2-5; DNA: TGCAGCGTTGAAGGTCGTAGTAGACAGGGTGGGGAAGTAAGAGAGACCCAGTACTTC; CDR3: CSVEGRSRQGGEVRETQYF
D: -; size: -; V: TRBV29-1; J: TRBJ1-1; DNA: TGCAGCGTTGATGGGACACGGGGTGGCACTGAAGCTTTCTTT; CDR3: CSVDGTRGGTEAFF
D: -; size: -; V: TRBV7-7; J: TRBJ2-5; DNA: TGTGCCAGCAGCCCCGATTGGTCAGGGGTAGAGACCCAGTACTTC; CDR3: CASSPDWSGVETQYF
D: -; size: -; V: TRBV19; J: TRBJ1-1; DNA: TGTGCCAGTAGTGCCCTCAGGGGTAGGACTGAAGCTTTCTTT; CDR3: CASSALRGRTEAFF
D: TRBD2; size: -; V: TRBV7-2; J: TRBJ2-5; DNA: TGTGCCAGCAGCTTAGGGGCTAGCGGACAAGAGACCCAGTACTTC; CDR3: CASSLGASGQETQYF
D: TRBD2; size: -; V: TRBV7-9; J: TRBJ2-7; DNA: TGTGCCAGCAGCTTAGGATTAGCGGGGGGGTCTGAGCAGTACTTC; CDR3: CASSLGLAGGSEQYF
D: -; size: -; V: TRBV15; J: TRBJ1-6; DNA: TGTGCCACCAGCAGCCCCCCGGGGGCCCTCCACTTT; CDR3: CATSSPPGALHF
D: TRBD2; size: -; V: TRBV2; J: TRBJ2-5; DNA: TGTGCCAGCAGGGGTCAACTAGCGGGGGTCCAAGAGACCCAGTACTTC; CDR3: CASRGQLAGVQETQYF
D: -; size: -; V: TRBV7-3; J: TRBJ2-1; DNA: TGTGCCAGCAGCTTACCGGACTATAATGAGCAGTTCTTC; CDR3: CASSLPDYNEQFF
D: -; size: -; V: TRBV2; J: TRBJ2-7; DNA: TGTGCCAGCAAACCGACTCGAAGCTCCTACGAGCAGTACTTC; CDR3: CASKPTRSSYEQYF
D: TRBD2; size: -; V: TRBV7-8; J: TRBJ2-7; DNA: TGTGCCAGCAGCTTACAGTGGGCTAGCGGCGAGCAGTACTTC; CDR3: CASSLQWASGEQYF
D: TRBD2; size: once; V: TRBV7-2; J: TRBJ2-7; DNA: TGTGCCAGCAGCTTATTAGCGGGGGTGACCTACGAGCAGTACTTC; CDR3: CASSLLAGVTYEQYF
D: TRBD1; size: -; V: TRBV18; J: TRBJ2-7; DNA: TGTGCCAGCTCACAGGGGGCGTCCTACGAGCAGTACTTC; CDR3: CASSQGASYEQYF
D: TRBD1; size: once; V: TRBV19; J: TRBJ1-2; DNA: TGTGCCAGTAGTACCCTCCAGGGACAGTCTAACTATGGCTACACCTTC; CDR3: CASSTLQGQSNYGYTF
D: -; size: -; V: TRBV7-9; J: TRBJ1-3; DNA: TGTGCCAGCAGCTTAGAATCCGGGTTTGTTGGTGGAAACACCATATATTTT; CDR3: CASSLESGFVGGNTIYF
D: TRBD2; size: -; V: TRBV5-1; J: TRBJ2-1; DNA: TGCGCCAGCAGCTTGCCCGGCGGGGGGACTAAAGGAGGATACAATGAGCAGTTCTTC; CDR3: CASSLPGGGTKGGYNEQFF
D: TRBD2; size: -; V: TRBV5-4; J: TRBJ2-1; DNA: TGTGCCAGCAGCTTTGGACTAGCGGGGGCCAATGAGCAGTTCTTC; CDR3: CASSFGLAGANEQFF
D: TRBD1; size: -; V: TRBV6-6; J: TRBJ1-1; DNA: TGTGCCAGCAGTTACACGACAGGGGGGAACACTGAAGCTTTCTTT; CDR3: CASSYTTGGNTEAFF
D: -; size: -; V: TRBV10-3; J: TRBJ2-3; DNA: TGTGCCATCTTGGGCGGGGTGGGCACAGATACGCAGTATTTT; CDR3: CAILGGVGTDTQYF
D: TRBD1; size: -; V: TRBV19; J: TRBJ1-2; DNA: TGTGCCAGTAACCCTAACAGGGGATTGCACTATGGCTACACCTTC; CDR3: CASNPNRGLHYGYTF
D: TRBD1; size: once; V: TRBV5-5; J: TRBJ1-2; DNA: TGTGCCAGCAGCCCCGATCCCCACAGGGGGCACGGCTACACCTTC; CDR3: CASSPDPHRGHGYTF
D: TRBD2; size: -; V: TRBV7-3; J: TRBJ2-3; DNA: TGTGCCAGCAGAATAAGCGGGGGGGCCGCAGATACGCAGTATTTT; CDR3: CASRISGGAADTQYF
D: TRBD1; size: -; V: TRBV6-2/TRBV6-3; J: TRBJ2-6; DNA: TGTGCCAGCAGCTCTCAAGACAGGGGGCAAACCAACGTCCTGACTTTC; CDR3: CASSSQDRGQTNVLTF
D: -; size: -; V: TRBV4-1; J: TRBJ1-6; DNA: TGCGCCAGCAGCCAAACGTCCACAGCTTATAATTCACCCCTCCACTTT; CDR3: CASSQTSTAYNSPLHF
D: -; size: -; V: TRBV7-9; J: TRBJ1-2; DNA: TGTGCCAGCAGCTTAGCCACCCAGATCGGACAGACTTACACCTTC; CDR3: CASSLATQIGQTYTF
D: -; size: -; V: TRBV10-3; J: TRBJ2-2; DNA: TGTGCCATCAGCTTTGACACCGGGGAGCTGTTTTTT; CDR3: CAISFDTGELFF
D: TRBD1; size: -; V: TRBV7-2; J: TRBJ2-6; DNA: TGTGCCAGCAGCCGCCAGGGGGCTAGCTCTGGGGCCAACGTCCTGACTTTC; CDR3: CASSRQGASSGANVLTF
D: TRBD2; size: -; V: TRBV9; J: TRBJ2-7; DNA: TGTGCCAGCAGCGTGAGCGGGGACCCCTACGAGCAGTACTTC; CDR3: CASSVSGDPYEQYF
D: -; size: -; V: TRBV9; J: TRBJ1-5; DNA: TGTGCCAGCAGCGTAGAGGGGGGGCTATATCAGCCCCAGCATTTT; CDR3: CASSVEGGLYQPQHF
D: TRBD1; size: once; V: TRBV2; J: TRBJ2-7; DNA: TGTGCCAGCAGTGAATACAGGGGGCCCTACGAGCAGTACTTC; CDR3: CASSEYRGPYEQYF
D: -; size: -; V: TRBV30; J: TRBJ1-1; DNA: TGTGCCTGTCAGGACTTGAACACTGAAGCTTTCTTT; CDR3: CACQDLNTEAFF
D: -; size: few; V: TRBV4-1; J: TRBJ1-6; DNA: TGCGCCAGCAGCCAAGTGACTCCTCCTAATTCACCCCTCCACTTT; CDR3: CASSQVTPPNSPLHF
D: -; size: -; V: TRBV5-1; J: TRBJ1-4; DNA: TGCGCCAGCAGCTTGCAGGGGTCCGAAAAACTGTTTTTT; CDR3: CASSLQGSEKLFF
D: -; size: -; V: TRBV18; J: TRBJ1-1; DNA: TGTGCCAGCTCACCCGGGGTGAACACTGAAGCTTTCTTT; CDR3: CASSPGVNTEAFF
D: -; size: -; V: TRBV7-2; J: TRBJ1-2; DNA: TGTGCCAGCAGCTTAGGAGGATTTACACGAGGCTACACCTTC; CDR3: CASSLGGFTRGYTF
D: -; size: -; V: TRBV6-5; J: TRBJ2-1; DNA: TGTGCCAGCAGTTATTCGAGGGGGAGGGACAATGAGCAGTTCTTC; CDR3: CASSYSRGRDNEQFF
D: TRBD2; size: -; V: TRBV19; J: TRBJ2-1; DNA: TGTGCCAGTAGAAAAGCGGGGGCGCAGTTCTTC; CDR3: CASRKAGAQFF
D: -; size: once; V: TRBV9; J: TRBJ2-2; DNA: TGTGCCAGCAGCACCGACAGTTGGGTGAACACCGGGGAGCTGTTTTTT; CDR3: CASSTDSWVNTGELFF
D: -; size: once; V: TRBV7-3; J: TRBJ2-1; DNA: TGTGCCAGCAGGTCCTTGGCGGGGGCAAGTCCCGACTATGAGCAGTTCTTC; CDR3: CASRSLAGASPDYEQFF
D: TRBD1; size: -; V: TRBV6-4; J: TRBJ2-7; DNA: TGTGCCAGCAGTGATCAGGGGGAAACTTCCTACGAGCAGTACTTC; CDR3: CASSDQGETSYEQYF
D: -; size: -; V: TRBV10-3; J: TRBJ1-1; DNA: TGTGCCATCAGTGAGGGCCAACAAGCTTTCTTT; CDR3: CAISEGQQAFF
D: -; size: few; V: TRBV27; J: TRBJ1-4; DNA: TGTGCCAGCAGTTTATATCAGGGTGCGGAGAAACTGTTTTTT; CDR3: CASSLYQGAEKLFF
D: -; size: -; V: TRBV6-1; J: TRBJ2-5; DNA: TGTGCCAGCAGTGAGCCCGAGGCGGCAGTTCACCAAGAGACCCAGTACTTC; CDR3: CASSEPEAAVHQETQYF
D: -; size: -; V: TRBV6-4; J: TRBJ1-1; DNA: TGTGCCAGCAGTCAACGCGAGGGTGGGACTGAAGCTTTCTTT; CDR3: CASSQREGGTEAFF
D: TRBD2; size: -; V: TRBV11-1; J: TRBJ2-5; DNA: TGTGCCAGCAGCCCTAGCGGAAGGGAGACCCAGTACTTC; CDR3: CASSPSGRETQYF
D: TRBD2; size: -; V: TRBV30; J: TRBJ2-7; DNA: TGTGCCTGGACCATAAGCGGGGTAGCGGGGGGACGATACGAGCAGTACTTC; CDR3: CAWTISGVAGGRYEQYF
D: TRBD1; size: -; V: TRBV6-6; J: TRBJ1-2; DNA: TGTGCCAGCAGTTACTCGGAAGGGGGCAACTATGGCTACACCTTC; CDR3: CASSYSEGGNYGYTF
D: -; size: -; V: TRBV28; J: TRBJ1-1; DNA: TGTGCCAGCAGTCCGAGAGGGGGGGCGGACACTGAAGCTTTCTTT; CDR3: CASSPRGGADTEAFF
D: -; size: -; V: TRBV2; J: TRBJ1-3; DNA: TGTGCCAGCAGACGAGACTCTGGAAACACCATATATTTT; CDR3: CASRRDSGNTIYF
D: TRBD1; size: -; V: TRBV11-2; J: TRBJ1-2; DNA: TGTGCCAGCAGCCCGACAGGGGGAGGCTACACCTTC; CDR3: CASSPTGGGYTF
D: TRBD1; size: -; V: TRBV2; J: TRBJ1-2; DNA: TGTGCCAGCAGTCTTTGGACAGGGGGCGACTATGGCTACACCTTC; CDR3: CASSLWTGGDYGYTF